This T cell receptor beta chain was sequenced for a study of T cells in Graves' hyperthyroidism and ophthalmopathy. General study findings and limits: Researchers report that a 13 V-J model separated ophthalmopathy from stable hyperthyroidism.

Amplification targeted TCR beta CDR3 regions from RNA transcripts. In the first-round RT-PCR of the TCR CDR3, the HTBI primer set was used. TCRdb reanalysed the multiplex PCR reads using MiXCR and keeps one entry per CDR3 protein. This table holds some 650,000 distinct CDR3 sequences, more than 15% found once. In regard to this clonotype: Its antigen is unknown.

Disease duration was under 3 months in the ophthalmopathy patients, who also had a Clinical Activity Score of at least 3 and a NOSPECS grade of at least 4. Germline V gives CDR1 SGHKS, CDR2 YYEKEE (reference sequence). V trimming: 4 bases; J trimming: 11 bases; junction bases outside the gene matches: 9. CDR3 size: 14 residues. The specimen was blood. V is TRBV5-5 and J is TRBJ2-6, with 7 bases lining up with TRBD1. This sequence originates from a woman aged 35 to 49 with Graves' ophthalmopathy. As DNA, the CDR3 is TGTGCCAGCAGCCCACAGGGGTCTGAAGACGTCCTGACTTTC. Amino acids: CASSPQGSEDVLTF.